Listed below are T cell receptor beta chains from one sample, sequenced in a study of cytomegalovirus exposure and HLA in healthy donors. Repertoires were generated with immunoSEQ multiplex PCR, while TCRdb's copy carries only in-frame clones and drops some. The sample holds about 140,000 clones, around three quarters seen once. The sample consisted of PBMCs. The receptors shown here come from a man aged 35 to 55 in good health and CMV-seropositive. The CDR3 runs from the conserved cysteine through the conserved F or W. The D gene is left open where the match is weak. Clone size appears in some rows only: once, few, many, or a class for an expanded clone.

abundance	j_gene	d_gene	v_gene	CDR3aa	CDR3nt
NA	TRBJ2-1	TRBD2	TRBV15	CATSRGGSGRANEQFF	TGTGCCACCAGCAGAGGTGGGAGCGGGAGGGCCAATGAGCAGTTCTTC
NA	TRBJ1-1	TRBD1	TRBV19	CASSTGQGLKTEAFF	TGTGCCAGTAGTACCGGACAGGGGCTGAAAACTGAAGCTTTCTTT
once	TRBJ1-1	TRBD1	TRBV5-1	CASGDRGAENTEAFF	TGCGCCAGCGGGGACAGGGGGGCCGAGAACACTGAAGCTTTCTTT
NA	TRBJ1-1	TRBD1	TRBV5-1	CASSLGRGLLNTEAFF	TGCGCCAGCAGCTTGGGCAGGGGGCTTTTGAACACTGAAGCTTTCTTT
NA	TRBJ2-7	TRBD2	TRBV7-9	CASSLVGLAGSEQYF	TGTGCCAGCAGCTTAGTGGGTCTAGCGGGATCCGAGCAGTACTTC
NA	TRBJ1-5	NA	TRBV25-1	CASSEAEISNQPQHF	TGTGCCAGCAGTGAAGCAGAAATTAGCAATCAGCCCCAGCATTTT
NA	TRBJ1-2	NA	TRBV7-9	CASSLGETEFYGYTF	TGTGCCAGCAGCTTAGGCGAGACAGAGTTCTATGGCTACACCTTC
NA	TRBJ2-3	NA	TRBV19	CASSSMERQQDTQYF	TGTGCCAGTAGTTCGATGGAAAGACAGCAGGATACGCAGTATTTT
NA	TRBJ2-1	TRBD2	TRBV18	CASSPLEGTSGRAEQFF	TGTGCCAGCTCACCCCTCGAGGGGACTAGCGGGAGGGCAGAGCAGTTCTTC
few	TRBJ1-1	NA	TRBV27	CASSPRPGTEAFF	TGTGCCAGCAGTCCGCGGCCGGGGACTGAAGCTTTCTTT
NA	TRBJ1-2	NA	TRBV20-1	CSASAGYGYTF	TGCAGTGCTAGTGCAGGATATGGCTACACCTTC
NA	TRBJ2-2	NA	TRBV29-1	CSVIQTGELFF	TGCAGCGTTATACAAACCGGGGAGCTGTTTTTT
NA	TRBJ1-3	NA	TRBV7-9	CASSLWGEPGNTIYF	TGTGCCAGCAGCTTATGGGGGGAACCTGGAAACACCATATATTTT
NA	TRBJ1-1	NA	TRBV7-2	CASSRNQVRNTEAFF	TGTGCCAGCAGCCGCAATCAGGTCAGGAACACTGAAGCTTTCTTT
NA	TRBJ1-1	TRBD1	TRBV13	CASSPRDRVWTEAFF	TGTGCCAGCAGCCCCCGGGACAGGGTGTGGACTGAAGCTTTCTTT
NA	TRBJ1-2	TRBD1	TRBV7-9	CASSLFRTGGADDGYTF	TGTGCCAGCAGCTTGTTCCGGACAGGGGGCGCCGATGATGGCTACACCTTC
NA	TRBJ2-1	NA	TRBV7-9	CASSLGVSNEQFF	TGTGCCAGCAGCTTAGGAGTAAGCAATGAGCAGTTCTTC
NA	TRBJ2-7	NA	TRBV5-1	CASSLGETPGEQYF	TGCGCCAGCAGCTTGGGCGAGACGCCGGGAGAGCAGTACTTC
NA	TRBJ2-3	NA	TRBV6-5	CASSYVLTDTQYF	TGTGCCAGCAGTTACGTCCTCACAGATACGCAGTATTTT
NA	TRBJ2-2	TRBD1	TRBV19	CASSRATGGGELFF	TGTGCCAGTAGCCGAGCGACAGGGGGCGGGGAGCTGTTTTTT
NA	TRBJ1-2	NA	TRBV5-6	CASSSVFGGYTF	TGTGCCAGCAGCTCTGTCTTCGGTGGCTACACCTTC
NA	TRBJ1-2	TRBD1	TRBV18	CASSEGGRSYGYTF	TGTGCCAGCTCGGAAGGGGGCAGGTCCTATGGCTACACCTTC
NA	TRBJ1-5	NA	TRBV4-3	CATSGDIQFNQPQHF	TGCGCCACCTCCGGGGACATACAATTCAATCAGCCCCAGCATTTT
NA	TRBJ2-7	TRBD2	TRBV7-9	CASSLGLPSYEQYF	TGTGCCAGCAGCTTGGGACTACCGTCCTACGAGCAGTACTTC
NA	TRBJ2-1	NA	TRBV18	CASSLAGTRYNEQFF	TGTGCCAGCTCACTCGCCGGGACACGATACAATGAGCAGTTCTTC
NA	TRBJ2-7	NA	TRBV18	CASSPQGQYEQYF	TGTGCCAGCTCACCACAAGGACAGTACGAGCAGTACTTC
NA	TRBJ2-4	TRBD2	TRBV10-2	CASRPGTSGPLAKNIQYF	TGCGCCAGCAGGCCCGGGACTAGCGGACCTCTAGCCAAAAACATTCAGTACTTC
NA	TRBJ2-3	NA	TRBV28	CASSSGVTQYF	TGTGCCAGCAGTTCAGGGGTTACGCAGTATTTT
NA	TRBJ1-1	TRBD1	TRBV29-1	CSVADRLNTEAFF	TGCAGCGTTGCGGACAGGCTAAACACTGAAGCTTTCTTT
NA	TRBJ1-5	TRBD1	TRBV4-3	CASSQEIPRQGQPQHF	TGCGCCAGCAGCCAAGAGATACCTAGACAGGGCCAGCCCCAGCATTTT
NA	TRBJ2-3	NA	TRBV5-1	CASSLDGTSTDTQYF	TGCGCCAGCAGCTTGGACGGTACTAGCACAGATACGCAGTATTTT
NA	TRBJ1-1	TRBD1	TRBV19	CASSIADRVGGEAFF	TGTGCCAGTAGTATAGCCGACAGGGTGGGAGGTGAAGCTTTCTTT
NA	TRBJ2-3	TRBD2	TRBV12-5	CASGQGLAGRTDTQYF	TGTGCTAGTGGCCAGGGACTAGCGGGGCGCACAGATACGCAGTATTTT